The rows below give T cell receptor beta chains drawn from one sample of a study of beta chain features in type 1 diabetes. The table came from immunoSEQ multiplex PCR; TCRdb's copy has only in-frame clones and leaves some out. Of tens of thousands of clones in the sample, roughly a third were seen once. Sequencing used stem cell memory CD4+ T cells from blood. The receptor source for this set is a woman aged 18-30 years in good health. Both conserved end residues are part of each CDR3. D genes are given only for firm matches. Not all rows give a size; the values are once, few, many and, for expanded clones, a class.

j_gene,d_gene,v_gene,abundance,CDR3nt,CDR3aa
TRBJ1-1,TRBD1,TRBV6-6,few,TGTGCCAGCAGTTCTCCGGGACAGGGGAACACTGAAGCTTTCTTT,CASSSPGQGNTEAFF
TRBJ2-2,-,TRBV5-1,-,TGCGCCAGCAGCCCAACAGGATTCGGGGAGCTGTTTTTT,CASSPTGFGELFF
TRBJ2-6,-,TRBV7-9,-,TGTGCCAGCAGCTTGGGACTCACCTCTGGGGCCAACGTCCTGACTTTC,CASSLGLTSGANVLTF
TRBJ2-7,TRBD1,TRBV19,few,TGTGCCAGTAGTATAGAACCTCCGGGACAGGGAACCTACGAGCAGTACTTC,CASSIEPPGQGTYEQYF
TRBJ2-7,TRBD1,TRBV5-1,-,TGCGCCAGCAGCTTGTCCGTTGGGGACAGACCCTACGAGCAGTACTTC,CASSLSVGDRPYEQYF
TRBJ2-5,TRBD1,TRBV5-1,few,TGCGCCAGCAGCACCGAGGGACAGGGGAAAGAGACCCAGTACTTC,CASSTEGQGKETQYF
TRBJ2-5,-,TRBV5-6,-,TGTGCCAGCAGCTTAATCGACTCAAAAGAGACCCAGTACTTC,CASSLIDSKETQYF
TRBJ2-1,-,TRBV11-2,-,TGTGCCAGCAGCTTAGATCTCGGGGAACGGGAGCAGTTCTTC,CASSLDLGEREQFF
TRBJ2-3,TRBD1,TRBV4-2,-,TGTGCCAGCAGCTGGGACAGGGGGGCAGATACGCAGTATTTT,CASSWDRGADTQYF
TRBJ2-5,TRBD1,TRBV30,-,TGTGCCTGGAGTAGGGGGCTCCAAGAGACCCAGTACTTC,CAWSRGLQETQYF
TRBJ2-2,TRBD1,TRBV4-1,-,TGCGCCAGCAGCCAAGGTATCCGAGGGGGCAGCACCGGGGAGCTGTTTTTT,CASSQGIRGGSTGELFF
TRBJ1-5,-,TRBV2,-,TGTGCCAGCAGTCAACAGACAGCAGTGGGTCAGCATTTT,CASSQQTAVGQHF
TRBJ2-3,TRBD2,TRBV5-1,-,TGCGCCAGCAGCTTCGGGGGGATCAGGGCAGATACGCAGTATTTT,CASSFGGIRADTQYF
TRBJ2-7,-,TRBV7-9,many,TGTGCCAGCAGGTCCGGGACAACGAATTACGAGCAGTACTTC,CASRSGTTNYEQYF
TRBJ2-3,-,TRBV7-3,-,TGTGCCAGCAGCCCAATGGCTGAAGATACGCAGTATTTT,CASSPMAEDTQYF
TRBJ1-2,-,TRBV6-1,-,TGTGCCAGCAGTGACAGCTATGGCTACACCTTC,CASSDSYGYTF
TRBJ2-4,TRBD2,TRBV6-8,few,TGTGCCAGCCCCCGGACCGGGAGGGCCGGAGACATTCAGTACTTC,CASPRTGRAGDIQYF
TRBJ1-3,-,TRBV7-9,-,TGTGCCAGCAGCTCCCCGGGGAAATTCAGCTCTGGAAACACCATATATTTT,CASSSPGKFSSGNTIYF
TRBJ2-7,TRBD1,TRBV10-3,-,TGTGCCAGTAGCGGACAGGGGAAGGCTCCCTACTTC,CASSGQGKAPYF
TRBJ1-2,-,TRBV10-3,-,TGTGCCATCTACACAGGGTGGGGCGGCTACACCTTC,CAIYTGWGGYTF
TRBJ1-1,TRBD1,TRBV19,-,TGTGCCAGTAGTACACAGGGGGGGTTGAACACTGAAGCTTTCTTT,CASSTQGGLNTEAFF
TRBJ2-3,TRBD2,TRBV4-2,few,TGTGCCAGCAGCCAAGACGTTGGATTAGCGGGGGCAGATACGCAGTATTTT,CASSQDVGLAGADTQYF
TRBJ2-5,-,TRBV5-5,-,TGTGCCAGCACCCTGCAGGGAGGCGTGGAGACCCAGTACTTC,CASTLQGGVETQYF
TRBJ1-2,-,TRBV4-2,-,TGTGCCAGCAGCCAAGATCTTCAGTATGGCTACACCTTC,CASSQDLQYGYTF
TRBJ1-1,-,TRBV29-1,few,TGCAGCGCCCTGAGGGCTACAGAGAATGAAGCTTTCTTT,CSALRATENEAFF
TRBJ1-1,-,TRBV18,-,TGTGCCAGCTCACCCGTTGAACAGACTGAAGCTTTCTTT,CASSPVEQTEAFF
TRBJ2-5,-,TRBV21-1,-,TGTGCCAGCAGCACGAGGCGGGACCATTTACAAGAGACCCAGTACTTC,CASSTRRDHLQETQYF
TRBJ2-2,-,TRBV30,-,TGTGCCTGGAGTCTCAAAGGGGGGAACACCGGGGAGCTGTTTTTT,CAWSLKGGNTGELFF
TRBJ2-7,-,TRBV7-8,-,TGTGCCAGCAGCTTAGCCAGAGCGACTCACTACGAGCAGTACTTC,CASSLARATHYEQYF
TRBJ2-2,TRBD1,TRBV29-1,few,TGCAGCGTTTCGAGGGACAGGGTCACCGGGGAGCTGTTTTTT,CSVSRDRVTGELFF
TRBJ2-5,TRBD2,TRBV2,-,TGTGCCAGCAGCACGGCTGCGGGGGGTAACCAAGAGACCCAGTACTTC,CASSTAAGGNQETQYF
TRBJ2-5,-,TRBV4-3,-,TGCGCCAGCAGCCAAGATGATAGGGGTGAGACCCAGTACTTC,CASSQDDRGETQYF